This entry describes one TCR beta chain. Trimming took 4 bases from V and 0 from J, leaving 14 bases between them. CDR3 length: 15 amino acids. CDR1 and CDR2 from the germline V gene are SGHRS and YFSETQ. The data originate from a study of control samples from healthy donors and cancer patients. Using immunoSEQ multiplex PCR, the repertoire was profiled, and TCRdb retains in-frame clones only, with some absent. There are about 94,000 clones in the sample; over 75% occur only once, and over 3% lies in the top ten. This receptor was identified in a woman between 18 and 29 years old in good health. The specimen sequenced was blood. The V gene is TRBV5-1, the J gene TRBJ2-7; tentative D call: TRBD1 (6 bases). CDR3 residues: CASSPGQQSSYEQYF. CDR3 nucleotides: TGCGCCAGCAGCCCCGGACAGCAGAGCTCCTACGAGCAGTACTTC.